This T cell receptor beta chain was sequenced during a study of OX40 agonist ivuxolimab in advanced cancers. For the study at large: Three patients responded partially, comprising one with hepatocellular carcinoma and two with cutaneous melanoma. Whole-study results and caveats: Antigen specificity of clonally expanded peripheral T cells was not established.

Comments on this clone: Its antigen is unidentified.

The CDR3 length is 14 residues. The germline V and J ends were trimmed by 0 bases and 3 bases, with 10 bases remaining between them. In germline, CDR1 is SGHRS, CDR2 YFSETQ. Produced via immunoSEQ multiplex PCR; TCRdb's table is partial and in-frame only. The sample lists approximately 77,000 clones, around 93% occurring once. The sequence derives from an adult with an advanced solid tumor such as melanoma, head and neck, liver or kidney cancer. The rearrangement links TRBV5-1 to TRBJ2-7, with TRBD2 as a possible D gene (6 bases). The material was CD4+ or CD8+ T cells sorted from blood, obtained in a trial of the OX40 agonist ivuxolimab. The CDR3 DNA sequence: TGCGCCAGCAGCTTGGGCCCGGGGGTCTACGAGCAGTACTTC. Protein sequence: CASSLGPGVYEQYF. Together with reference TRBV5-1 and TRBJ2-7, the CDR3 gives the full variable domain: KAGVTQTPRYLIKTRGQQVTLSCSPISGHRSVSWYQQTPGQGLQFLFEYFSETQRNKGNFPGRFSGRQFSNSRSEMNVSTLELGDSALYLCASSLGPGVYEQYFGPGTRLTVT.